A single sample is the source of the 18 T cell receptor beta chains below, sequenced in a study of CD8 T cells in Susac syndrome. RNA was extracted with the RNeasy kit, and a quantity of roughly 0.5 to 1 ug was reverse transcribed using random hexamers. TCRdb re-derived calls from the immunoSEQ multiplex PCR reads in MiXCR, one entry per CDR3 protein. The sample carries around 190,000 distinct CDR3 sequences, 85% to 95% recorded once. Sequencing was carried out using CD8+ T cells from PBMCs. These receptor sequences come from a human donor with multiple sclerosis.

The chain uses TRBV28 and TRBJ2-7, with TRBD2 identical over 10 bases. The CDR3 covers 16 residues. Germline CDR1 is MDHEN and CDR2 is SYDVKM. Trimming took 7 bases from V and 4 from J; bases not matched to a gene: 13. CDR3 in amino acids: CASTLPGTSARYEQYF. CDR3 in DNA: TGTGCCAGCACCTTACCCGGGACTAGCGCCCGATACGAGCAGTACTTC.

Here the CDR3 reads CATEGDSGNTIYF. The DNA for the CDR3 is TGTGCCACCGAAGGGGATTCTGGAAACACCATATATTTT. This chain links TRBV15 with TRBJ1-3, with a tentative D call TRBD1 (5 bases). The CDR3 consists of 13 residues. Germline CDR1 LNHNV, CDR2 YYDKDF (reference sequence). V dropped 8 bases and J dropped 1 base, with 9 bases sitting between them.

This rearrangement joins TRBV9 to TRBJ1-1, with a possible D match to TRBD1 (5 bases). The ends were cut back, 4 bases at V and 1 base at J, with 20 bases in the middle. The germline CDR1 and CDR2 sequences are SGDLS and YYNGEE. The CDR3 contains 17 residues. The CDR3 DNA is TGTGCCAGCAGCCCCACCGGAGGGGCGGGGGAGAACACTGAAGCTTTCTTT. Translation gives CASSPTGGAGENTEAFF.

This clonotype appeared a single time. The V gene is TRBV15, the J gene TRBJ1-2; D is unresolved. Looked up from germline, CDR1 is LNHNV and CDR2 is YYDKDF (reference sequence). Trimming left V 0 bases short and J 3 bases short, with 11 bases between. The CDR3 totals 15 residues. CDR3 coding DNA: TGTGCCACCAGCAGAGATACGGATGGGGACTATGGCTACACCTTC. Translated, it gives CATSRDTDGDYGYTF.

The chain employs TRBV9 and TRBJ2-1; 14 positions match TRBD2. In germline, CDR1 is SGDLS, CDR2 YYNGEE. This CDR3 is built from 16 residues. Trimming took 4 bases from V and 9 from J; bases not matched to a gene: 9. In DNA form, the CDR3 reads TGTGCCAGCAGCCCGCGACTAGCGGGAGGGGCAGTTGAGCAGTTCTTC. Protein: CASSPRLAGGAVEQFF.

The sample holds one count of this clonotype. The V gene is TRBV12-3 or TRBV12-4, the J gene TRBJ1-2; TRBD1 might be the D (6 bases). This CDR3 is 14 amino acids long. Trimming cost V 5 bases and J 6 bases, with 16 bases left between them. CDR3 loop: CASSHPGTGNGYTF. DNA for the CDR3: TGTGCCAGCAGTCACCCCGGTACAGGGAATGGCTACACCTTC.

This chain joins TRBV3-1 and TRBJ2-5; no definite D call. Per the germline V gene, CDR1 is LGHDT and CDR2 is YNNKEL (reference sequence). Trimming left V 10 bases short and J 1 base short, with 16 bases between. The CDR3 runs 14 residues. The CDR3 region has the DNA TGTGCCACCACGCCTTATGAAGCCCAAGAGACCCAGTACTTC. It specifies CATTPYEAQETQYF.

The chain joins TRBV5-8 to TRBJ2-7, with D maybe TRBD1 (5 bases). Germline V CDR1 and CDR2: SGHTS, YDEGEE. The CDR3 totals 12 residues. V was shortened by 2 bases and J by 3 bases, with 6 bases between the two germline ends. This chain's CDR3 is CASSFRDYEQYF. The CDR3 DNA follows: TGTGCCAGCAGCTTCAGGGACTACGAGCAGTACTTC.

The chain recombines TRBV5-1 with TRBJ2-5, with 7 bases aligning to TRBD2. Germline values: CDR1 SGHRS, CDR2 YFSETQ. The CDR3 extends over 16 amino acids. V shed 1 base and J 5 bases; nucleotides not matched to a gene: 11. CDR3 in amino acids: CASSLSAGIRAETQYF. DNA of the CDR3: TGCGCCAGCAGCTTGTCAGCGGGGATTAGGGCGGAGACCCAGTACTTC.

This clonotype was detected once. Here the CDR3 reads CASSQEAGQLQPQHF. The CDR3, as DNA: TGTGCCAGCAGCCAAGAGGCAGGGCAGCTTCAGCCCCAGCATTTT. The chain recombines TRBV4-2 with TRBJ1-5; D possibly corresponds to TRBD1 (5 bases). Germline V gene sequence: CDR1 LGHNA, CDR2 YNFKEQ. The CDR3 has 15 amino acids. V gave up 0 bases and J gave up 6 bases, with 12 bases separating them.

The J gene is TRBJ1-2, the V gene TRBV7-9; D is uncertain. Germline V CDR1 and CDR2: SEHNR, FQNEAQ (reference sequence). V was pared by 1 base and J by 7 bases, with 13 bases between. The CDR3 runs to 14 residues. The CDR3 nucleotides are TGTGCCAGCAGCTTAGTCCCGGATCCTGGTGGCTACACCTTC. It specifies CASSLVPDPGGYTF.

The chain has TRBV18 and TRBJ2-7, with D perhaps matching TRBD1 or TRBD2 (5 bases each). This CDR3 spans 18 amino acids. Germline-derived CDR1 and CDR2 are KGHSH and LQKENI. V was pared by 3 bases and J by 1 base, with 22 bases between. CDR3 sequence reads: CASSPPVSGPPKSYEQYF. The CDR3 DNA is TGTGCCAGCTCACCGCCCGTATCGGGGCCCCCAAAGTCCTACGAGCAGTACTTC. The variable domain in full, completed from reference TRBV18 and TRBJ2-7, reads NAGVMQNPRHLVRRRGQEARLRCSPMKGHSHVYWYRQLPEEGLKFMVYLQKENIIDESGMPKERFSAEFPKEGPSILRIQQVVRGDSAAYFCASSPPVSGPPKSYEQYFGPGTRLTVT.

V and J are TRBV20-1 and TRBJ2-5; 7 positions match TRBD2. The CDR3 contains 15 residues. In germline, CDR1 is DFQATT, CDR2 SNEGSKA (reference sequence). As DNA, the CDR3 is TGCAGCGCCACCGGCACACTAGCGTTTCAAGAGACCCAGTACTTC. Translation gives CSATGTLAFQETQYF.

This sequence joins TRBV6-2 or TRBV6-3 and TRBJ2-7; D ambiguous. V dropped 5 bases and J dropped 6 bases, with 11 bases sitting between them. Germline lookup yields CDR1 MNHEY and CDR2 SVGEGT. The CDR3 is 12 amino acids. The CDR3 spells CASSLVRSEQYF. The CDR3 nucleotides read TGTGCCAGCAGTCTGGTCAGGAGCGAGCAGTACTTC.

The gene calls are TRBV28 and TRBJ2-1, with 14 positions matching TRBD2. The CDR3 has 18 amino acids. Germline CDR1 is MDHEN and CDR2 is SYDVKM. V lost 3 bases and J lost 3; bases outside the gene matches: 7. The CDR3 region has the DNA TGTGCCAGCAGTTTTTACCCGACTAGCGGGAGGGTCTACAATGAGCAGTTCTTC. This codes for CASSFYPTSGRVYNEQFF.

The J gene is TRBJ2-5, the V gene TRBV20-1; maybe TRBD1 (6 bases). CDR1 is DFQATT, CDR2 SNEGSKA, per germline (reference sequence). The CDR3 spans 15 residues. V was trimmed by 3 bases and J by 0 bases, leaving 14 bases between them. The CDR3 reads CSASMWTVYQETQYF. In DNA form, the CDR3 reads TGCAGTGCTAGTATGTGGACAGTCTACCAAGAGACCCAGTACTTC.

The CDR3 sequence is CASTNLGRDGYTF. CDR3 DNA: TGTGCCAGTACTAACCTCGGGAGGGATGGCTACACCTTC. The rearrangement joins TRBV19 to TRBJ1-2; D unclear. Between the trimmed V and J ends, which lost 7 bases and 6 bases, there was a span of 15 bases. Germline V gene sequence: CDR1 LNHDA, CDR2 SQIVND (reference sequence). The CDR3 runs 13 residues.

This chain joins TRBV3-1 and TRBJ1-5, with TRBD1 as a possible D gene (5 bases). The CDR3 loop spans 15 amino acids. V was pared by 0 bases and J by 6 bases, with 12 bases between. Germline CDR1 is LGHDT and CDR2 is YNNKEL (reference sequence). The CDR3 sequence is CASSQDFGGGQPQHF. DNA for the CDR3: TGTGCCAGCAGCCAAGATTTTGGGGGTGGTCAGCCCCAGCATTTT. Variable domain in full (rest from reference TRBV3-1 and TRBJ1-5): DTAVSQTPKYLVTQMGNDKSIKCEQNLGHDTMYWYKQDSKKFLKIMFSYNNKELIINETVPNRFSPKSPDKAHLNLHINSLELGDSAVYFCASSQDFGGGQPQHFGDGTRLSIL.